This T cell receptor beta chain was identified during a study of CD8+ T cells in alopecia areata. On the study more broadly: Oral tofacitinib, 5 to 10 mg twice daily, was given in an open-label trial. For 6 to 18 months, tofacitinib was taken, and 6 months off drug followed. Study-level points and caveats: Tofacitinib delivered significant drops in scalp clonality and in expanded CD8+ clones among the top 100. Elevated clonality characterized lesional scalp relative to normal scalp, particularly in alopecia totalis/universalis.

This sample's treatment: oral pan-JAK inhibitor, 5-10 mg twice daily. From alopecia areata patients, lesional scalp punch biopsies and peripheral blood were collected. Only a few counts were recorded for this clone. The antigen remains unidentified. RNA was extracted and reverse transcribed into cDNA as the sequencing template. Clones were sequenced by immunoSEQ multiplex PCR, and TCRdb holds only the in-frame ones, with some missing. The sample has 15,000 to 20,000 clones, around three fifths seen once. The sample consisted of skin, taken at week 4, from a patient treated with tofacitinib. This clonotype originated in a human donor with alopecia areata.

The chain's CDR3 is CASSPRTGRGHQPQHF. The CDR3 DNA sequence: TGTGCCAGCAGCCCAAGGACAGGCCGGGGCCATCAGCCCCAGCATTTT. The chain links TRBV7-9 to TRBJ1-5; 7 bases agree with TRBD1. Trimming took 5 bases from V and 5 from J; bases not matched to a gene: 12. The CDR3 has 16 amino acids. Germline values: CDR1 SEHNR, CDR2 FQNEAQ (reference sequence).